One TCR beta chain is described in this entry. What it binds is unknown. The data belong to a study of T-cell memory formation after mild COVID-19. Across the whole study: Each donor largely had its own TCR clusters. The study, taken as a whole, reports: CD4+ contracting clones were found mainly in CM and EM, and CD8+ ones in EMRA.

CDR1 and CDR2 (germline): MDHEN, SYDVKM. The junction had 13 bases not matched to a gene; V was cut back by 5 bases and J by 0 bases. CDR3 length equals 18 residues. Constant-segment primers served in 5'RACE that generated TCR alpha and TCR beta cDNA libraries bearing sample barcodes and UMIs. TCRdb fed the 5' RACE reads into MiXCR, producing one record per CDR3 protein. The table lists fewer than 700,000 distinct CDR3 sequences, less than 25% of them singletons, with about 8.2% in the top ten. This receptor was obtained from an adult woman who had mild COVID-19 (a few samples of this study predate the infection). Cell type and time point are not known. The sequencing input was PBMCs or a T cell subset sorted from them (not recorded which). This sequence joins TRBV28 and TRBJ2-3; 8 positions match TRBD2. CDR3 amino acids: CASSGLAPGFSSTDTQYF. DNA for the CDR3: TGTGCCAGCAGTGGACTAGCCCCCGGGTTTTCTAGCACAGATACGCAGTATTTT.